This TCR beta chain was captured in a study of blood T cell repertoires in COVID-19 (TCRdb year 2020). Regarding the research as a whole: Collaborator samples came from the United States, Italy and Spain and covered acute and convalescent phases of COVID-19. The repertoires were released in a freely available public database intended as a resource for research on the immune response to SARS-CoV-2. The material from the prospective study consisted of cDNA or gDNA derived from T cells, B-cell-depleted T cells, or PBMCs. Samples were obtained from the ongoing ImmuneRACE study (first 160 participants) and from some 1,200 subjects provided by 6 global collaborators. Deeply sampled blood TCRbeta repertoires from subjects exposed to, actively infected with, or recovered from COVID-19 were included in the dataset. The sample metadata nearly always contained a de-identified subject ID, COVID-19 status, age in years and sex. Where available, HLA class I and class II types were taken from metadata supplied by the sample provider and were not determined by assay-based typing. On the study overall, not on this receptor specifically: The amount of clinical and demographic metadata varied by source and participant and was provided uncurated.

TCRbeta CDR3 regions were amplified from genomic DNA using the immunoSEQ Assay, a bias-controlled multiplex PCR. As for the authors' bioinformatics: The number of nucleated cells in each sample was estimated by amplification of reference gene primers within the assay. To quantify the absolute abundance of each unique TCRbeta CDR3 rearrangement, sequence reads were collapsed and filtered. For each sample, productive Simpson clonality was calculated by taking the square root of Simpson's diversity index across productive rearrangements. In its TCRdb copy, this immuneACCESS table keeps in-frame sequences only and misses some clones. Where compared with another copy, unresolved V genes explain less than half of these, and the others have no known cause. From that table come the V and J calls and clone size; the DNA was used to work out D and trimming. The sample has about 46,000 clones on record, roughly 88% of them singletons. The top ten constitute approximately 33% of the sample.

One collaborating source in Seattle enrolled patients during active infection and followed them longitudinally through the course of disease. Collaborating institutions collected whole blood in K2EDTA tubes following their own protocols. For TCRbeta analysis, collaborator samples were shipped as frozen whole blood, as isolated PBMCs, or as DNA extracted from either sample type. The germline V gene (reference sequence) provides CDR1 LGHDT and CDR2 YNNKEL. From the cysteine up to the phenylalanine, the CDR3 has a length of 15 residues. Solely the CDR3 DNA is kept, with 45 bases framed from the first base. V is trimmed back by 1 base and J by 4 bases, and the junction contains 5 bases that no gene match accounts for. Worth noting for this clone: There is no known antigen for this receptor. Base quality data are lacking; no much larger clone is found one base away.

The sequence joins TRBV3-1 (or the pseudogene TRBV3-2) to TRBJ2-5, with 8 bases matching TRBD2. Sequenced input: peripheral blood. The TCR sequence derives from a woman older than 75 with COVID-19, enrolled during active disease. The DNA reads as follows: TGTGCCAGCAGCCAAGGACTAGCGATGAGAGAGACCCAGTACTTC. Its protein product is CASSQGLAMRETQYF.